These 25 T cell receptor beta chains originate from one sample sequenced in a study of cytomegalovirus exposure and HLA in healthy donors (dated by TCRdb to 2015 to 2018). The library came from the immunoSEQ multiplex PCR assay. The multiplex PCR relied on a mix of 60 forward primers for TCR Vbeta segments and 13 reverse primers for TCR Jbeta segments. Entries here come from immuneACCESS through TCRdb and include only in-frame sequences with V and J called. Some clones fail to appear in such tables; in the studies checked, an unresolved V gene covers under half of the shortfall, and the cause of the remainder is unknown. Present in this sample are 250,000 to 350,000 clones, roughly 90% of which were seen just once. Less than 4.5% of the sample is taken by the ten largest. The sequenced material came from PBMCs. Receptor source: a man aged 40-49 years in good health and CMV-seropositive.

About this clone itself: The germline gene is not matched at one end of the junction; a read error may be the cause. This chain uses TRBV5-4 with TRBJ2-5; possibly TRBD2 for D (6 bases). The germline V gene encodes CDR1 SGHNT and CDR2 YYREEE (reference sequence). The CDR3 is made up of 15 amino acids. This CDR3 is CASSLGGKYQEAQYF. Written as DNA, the CDR3 is TGTGCCAGCAGCTTGGGCGGGAAGTACCAAGAGGCCCAGTACTTC.

The rearrangement links TRBV5-4 to TRBJ2-7, with 8 bases aligning to TRBD2. V was pared by 4 bases and J by 4 bases, with 10 bases of the junction left unmatched. The CDR3 is 15 residues long. CDR1 and CDR2 from the germline V gene are SGHNT and YYREEE (reference sequence). The CDR3 bases are TGTGCCAGCAGCGCCCCATCAGCGGGAGTATACGAGCAGTACTTC. Protein sequence: CASSAPSAGVYEQYF. Supplemented by reference TRBV5-4 and TRBJ2-7, the full variable domain reads ETGVTQSPTHLIKTRGQQVTLRCSSQSGHNTVSWYQQALGQGPQFIFQYYREEENGRGNFPPRFSGLQFPNYSSELNVNALELDDSALYLCASSAPSAGVYEQYFGPGTRLTVT.

V is TRBV7-2 and J is TRBJ2-1; 7 nucleotides line up with TRBD1. This CDR3 is 16 amino acids long. From germline, CDR1 is SGHTA and CDR2 FQGNSA. Trimming at V came to 5 bases and at J to 5 bases, leaving 12 bases not matched to a gene. CDR3 amino acids: CASSTMTGYPHNEQFF. CDR3 coding DNA: TGTGCCAGCAGCACTATGACAGGGTACCCTCACAATGAGCAGTTCTTC.

This clone was seen just once. At one of its ends the junction is not consistent with the germline gene, which may arise from a read error. The chain is built from TRBV7-9 and TRBJ1-4; possibly TRBD1 for D (5 bases). The CDR3 runs to 17 residues. Germline V gene data show CDR1 as SEHNR and CDR2 as FQNEAQ (reference sequence). CDR3 in amino acids: CSSSLIPGRGGNEKLFF. As DNA, the CDR3 is TGTTCCAGCAGCTTAATCCCGGGGCGGGGAGGAAATGAAAAACTGTTTTTT.

The V call is TRBV18, the J call TRBJ2-1, with D uncertain. In germline, CDR1 is KGHSH, CDR2 LQKENI. The CDR3 has 14 amino acids. The germline V and J ends were trimmed by 2 bases and 4 bases, with 9 bases remaining between them. DNA for the CDR3: TGTGCCAGCTCACCATCAGGCGATTACAATGAGCAGTTCTTC. Translated: CASSPSGDYNEQFF.

This CDR3 reads CASSLRQGGTSTDTQYF. Written as DNA, the CDR3 is TGTGCCAGCAGCTTACGACAGGGGGGGACTAGCACAGATACGCAGTATTTT. The rearrangement uses TRBV7-6 and TRBJ2-3; 9 nucleotides line up with TRBD1. V was clipped by 2 bases and J by 0 bases; unmatched bases: 6. Germline V CDR1 and CDR2: SGHVS, FNYEAQ. There are 17 residues in the CDR3.

V gene TRBV30 combines with J gene TRBJ2-7, with TRBD1 matching over 7 bases. Germline V lookup: CDR1 GTSNPN, CDR2 SVGIG (reference sequence). The CDR3 sequence is 12 residues long. The ends lost 4 bases at V and 2 bases at J; junction bases unmatched: 2. The CDR3 sequence: CAWTGQTYEQYF. Written as DNA, the CDR3 is TGTGCCTGGACGGGACAGACCTACGAGCAGTACTTC.

This clone was detected once. The rearrangement joins TRBV11-2 to TRBJ2-3; 12 bases are a match to TRBD2. Germline CDR1 is SGHAT and CDR2 is FQNNGV. CDR3 length equals 17 residues. J was trimmed by 1 base and V by 1 base; bases with no gene match: 3. The CDR3 sequence: CASSLGLAGGGTDTQYF. The CDR3 region has the DNA TGTGCCAGCAGCTTAGGGCTAGCGGGAGGGGGCACAGATACGCAGTATTTT.

The J gene is TRBJ1-1, the V gene TRBV18, with 8 nucleotides matching TRBD1. Unmatched junction bases numbered 14, after V lost 8 bases and J lost 0 bases. The CDR3 covers 17 residues. Germline loops: CDR1 KGHSH, CDR2 LQKENI. For the CDR3, the DNA is TGTGCCAGCGGTCAACAGGGGGTGAATATCATGAACACTGAAGCTTTCTTT. This sequence encodes CASGQQGVNIMNTEAFF.

The chain is built from TRBV6-5 and TRBJ1-2, with D uncertain. The CDR3 runs 14 residues. CDR1 is MNHEY and CDR2 is SVGAGI in the germline V gene. The V end lost 4 bases, the J end lost 0 bases, and 9 bases lay between the germline ends. CDR3 coding DNA: TGTGCCAGCAGTTTTACTGTCACTAACTATGGCTACACCTTC. Protein: CASSFTVTNYGYTF.

A single count supports this clone. This chain joins TRBV9 and TRBJ2-1, with a tentative D call TRBD1 (5 bases). The CDR3 is made up of 15 amino acids. Trimming stripped 0 bases from V and 5 bases from J, with 12 bases between. Germline V gene lookup returns CDR1 SGDLS and CDR2 YYNGEE. CDR3 loop: CASSVVGRADNEQFF. In DNA form, the CDR3 reads TGTGCCAGCAGCGTAGTCGGCAGGGCGGACAATGAGCAGTTCTTC. Full variable domain (outside the CDR3, taken from reference TRBV9 and TRBJ2-1): DSGVTQTPKHLITATGQRVTLRCSPRSGDLSVYWYQQSLDQGLQFLIQYYNGEERAKGNILERFSAQQFPDLHSELNLSSLELGDSALYFCASSVVGRADNEQFFGPGTRLTVL.

The chain joins TRBV16 to TRBJ1-1; no firm D call. V shed 4 bases and J shed 3 bases, with 15 bases lying between them. CDR1 KGHSY and CDR2 FQNENV come from the germline V gene. The CDR3 contains 15 residues. CDR3: CASSPWGVSDTEAFF. DNA for the CDR3: TGTGCCAGCAGCCCCTGGGGAGTAAGTGACACTGAAGCTTTCTTT. The entire variable domain, with the rest obtained from reference TRBV16 and TRBJ1-1, is as follows: GEEVAQTPKHLVRGEGQKAKLYCAPIKGHSYVFWYQQVLKNEFKFLISFQNENVFDETGMPKERFSAKCLPNSPCSLEIQATKLEDSAVYFCASSPWGVSDTEAFFGQGTRLTVV.

This rearrangement joins TRBV28 to TRBJ2-2; possible D gene TRBD1, 6 bases. Trimming stripped 6 bases from V and 4 bases from J, with 27 bases between. CDR1 and CDR2 from the germline V gene are MDHEN and SYDVKM. The CDR3 runs 19 residues. The CDR3 sequence: CASRGPGQNRVAVTGELFF. The CDR3, as DNA: TGTGCCAGCAGGGGGCCGGGACAAAATCGAGTTGCGGTCACCGGGGAGCTGTTTTTT. Together with reference TRBV28 and TRBJ2-2, the CDR3 gives the full variable domain: DVKVTQSSRYLVKRTGEKVFLECVQDMDHENMFWYRQDPGLGLRLIYFSYDVKMKEKGDIPEGYSVSREKKERFSLILESASTNQTSMYLCASRGPGQNRVAVTGELFFGEGSRLTVL.

In this sample, this clone turned up once. The chain has TRBV18 and TRBJ1-1; possible D gene TRBD1, 5 bases. Germline CDR1 KGHSH, CDR2 LQKENI. The CDR3 loop spans 14 amino acids. Trimming pared 2 bases from V and 6 bases from J, leaving 13 bases between. The CDR3 loop is CASSPMGGQAEAFF. As DNA, the CDR3 is TGTGCCAGCTCACCAATGGGGGGTCAAGCTGAAGCTTTCTTT. The complete variable domain, with remaining parts taken from reference TRBV18 and TRBJ1-1, reads NAGVMQNPRHLVRRRGQEARLRCSPMKGHSHVYWYRQLPEEGLKFMVYLQKENIIDESGMPKERFSAEFPKEGPSILRIQQVVRGDSAAYFCASSPMGGQAEAFFGQGTRLTVV.

The chain joins TRBV28 to TRBJ1-6; 8 bases are shared with TRBD1. Germline values: CDR1 MDHEN, CDR2 SYDVKM. V lost 4 bases to trimming and J lost 10 bases; unmatched junction nucleotides: 12. The CDR3 is 16 amino acids. Written as DNA, the CDR3 is TGTGCCAGCAGTTCATCCAGGGGGCGCTTAGTGTCACCCCTCCACTTT. Translation gives CASSSSRGRLVSPLHF.

The chain employs TRBV7-2 and TRBJ1-5, with TRBD1 as a possible D gene (6 bases). Germline assignment: CDR1 SGHTA and CDR2 FQGNSA. The CDR3 is made up of 16 amino acids. Trimming left V 5 bases short and J 3 bases short, with 17 bases between. The CDR3 is CASSQQGRGFNQPQHF. CDR3 in DNA: TGTGCCAGCAGCCAACAGGGTAGGGGTTTCAATCAGCCCCAGCATTTT.

The sample holds one count of this clone. This chain joins TRBV28 and TRBJ1-4, with 8 bases aligning to TRBD1. CDR1 MDHEN and CDR2 SYDVKM come from the germline V gene. The CDR3 is 14 residues long. V lost 6 bases and J lost 5; bases outside the gene matches: 5. CDR3 in amino acids: CASRRQGSNEKLFF. CDR3 coding DNA: TGTGCCAGCAGGCGACAGGGGAGCAATGAAAAACTGTTTTTT.

This chain connects TRBV5-5 to TRBJ2-2; 7 nucleotides agree with TRBD2. J gave up 3 bases and V 2 bases, and 7 bases lay outside the gene matches. The CDR3 spans 16 residues. Germline V gives CDR1 SGHKS, CDR2 YYEKEE (reference sequence). In DNA, the CDR3 is TGTGCCAGCAGCTTTGAGCTAGCGGCCTACACCGGGGAGCTGTTTTTT. It specifies CASSFELAAYTGELFF.

The count of this clone is one. The chain combines TRBV5-1 with TRBJ1-5; D not resolved. Trimming stripped 0 bases from V and 7 bases from J, with 11 bases between. The CDR3 runs 14 residues. CDR1 SGHRS and CDR2 YFSETQ come from the germline V gene. In DNA, the CDR3 is TGCGCCAGCAGCTTGGAACAGCCCCTCCAGCCCCAGCATTTT. This translates into CASSLEQPLQPQHF.

This clone was detected once. The CDR3 DNA follows: TGCGCCAGCAGCCAAGATAAACAAGGAGGTCCTTACGAGCAGTACTTC. Its protein is CASSQDKQGGPYEQYF. The rearrangement links TRBV4-3 to TRBJ2-7; a weak D match, TRBD2 (5 bases). The CDR3 spans 16 residues. Germline CDR1 LGHNA, CDR2 YSLEER. The V end was cut by 0 bases, the J end by 4 bases, with 16 bases between.

J is TRBJ1-5 and V is TRBV6-5; D remains unclear. The V gene lost 2 bases and the J gene lost 2 bases, with 7 bases spanning the gap. CDR1 MNHEY and CDR2 SVGAGI come from the germline V gene. The length of the CDR3 is 14 residues. The CDR3 sequence: CASSYGRGNQPQHF. The CDR3, as DNA: TGTGCCAGCAGTTACGGGCGGGGCAATCAGCCCCAGCATTTT.

The chain links TRBV2 to TRBJ1-5; 7 bases are shared with TRBD1. Per germline, CDR1 SNHLY and CDR2 FYNNEI. V gave up 1 base and J gave up 4 bases; unmatched junction bases: 4. CDR3 length equals 15 residues. In DNA, the CDR3 is TGTGCCAGCAGTGAAGGAGACAGGGAGAATCAGCCCCAGCATTTT. It yields the protein CASSEGDRENQPQHF.

V is TRBV28 and J is TRBJ2-7, with TRBD1 identical over 8 bases. CDR1 and CDR2 (germline): MDHEN, SYDVKM. Unmatched junction bases numbered 7, after V lost 6 bases and J lost 3 bases. CDR3 length equals 14 residues. CDR3 in amino acids: CASSRQGIFYEQYF. In DNA, the CDR3 is TGTGCCAGCAGCCGACAGGGGATCTTCTACGAGCAGTACTTC. The whole variable domain, filled in from reference TRBV28 and TRBJ2-7, reads DVKVTQSSRYLVKRTGEKVFLECVQDMDHENMFWYRQDPGLGLRLIYFSYDVKMKEKGDIPEGYSVSREKKERFSLILESASTNQTSMYLCASSRQGIFYEQYFGPGTRLTVT.

The chain joins TRBV5-1 to TRBJ2-5, with D perhaps matching TRBD1 (6 bases). The DNA matches TRBJ2-7 better at its end, which makes the J call doubtful. Germline CDR1 reads SGHRS; CDR2 reads YFSETQ. The CDR3 sequence is 15 residues long. The CDR3: CASSSAGTNSYEQYF. As DNA, the CDR3 is TGCGCCAGCAGCTCAGCCGGGACAAACTCCTACGAGCAGTACTTC.

The rearrangement joins TRBV7-3 to TRBJ2-1, with TRBD2 matching over 9 bases. Germline trimming cut 6 bases from V and 7 bases from J; bases unmatched to any gene: 10. The CDR3 is 15 residues long. Germline CDR1 is SGHTA and CDR2 is FQGTGA. CDR3 in amino acids: CASSSLAGPGNEQFF. The CDR3 DNA reads TGTGCCAGCAGTTCTCTAGCGGGGCCGGGAAATGAGCAGTTCTTC.